What follows are 18 T cell receptor beta chains derived from one specimen sequenced in a study of T-cell reconstitution after alpha-beta-depleted transplantation in children. Unique molecular identifiers were incorporated into the prepared TCRbeta library. MiXCR was run by TCRdb on the PCR reads, yielding one entry per CDR3 protein. The table has about 420,000 distinct CDR3 sequences, around 15% seen once. This sample comprised PBMCs, mostly from graft donor cells, obtained 360 days after TCRalphabeta/CD19-depleted stem cell transplant. The receptors come from a boy in the first two years of life who had a stem cell transplant for Wiskott-Aldrich syndrome, so the T cells may come from the graft donor.

This clonotype was counted many times. The chain has TRBV29-1 and TRBJ1-4; TRBD1 might be the D (5 bases). The CDR3 covers 13 residues. CDR1 SQVTM and CDR2 ANQGSEA come from the germline V gene. Trimming cost V 4 bases and J 0 bases, with 6 bases left between them. The CDR3 here is CSVATATNEKLFF. As DNA, the CDR3 is TGCAGCGTTGCGACAGCAACTAATGAAAAACTGTTTTTT. Filled out from reference TRBV29-1 and TRBJ1-4, the complete variable domain reads SAVISQKPSRDICQRGTSLTIQCQVDSQVTMMFWYRQQPGQSLTLIATANQGSEATYESGFVIDKFPISRPNLTFSTLTVSNMSPEDSSIYLCSVATATNEKLFFGSGTQLSVL.

This clonotype turned up a few times. The V call is TRBV4-1, the J call TRBJ2-2; 9 nucleotides align to TRBD2. CDR3 length equals 17 residues. V lost 1 base, J lost 5 bases, and 8 bases stayed unmatched. The germline V gene has CDR1 MGHRA and CDR2 YSYEKL. DNA for the CDR3: TGCGCCAGCAGCCAAGGATGGGCTAGCGGGGATACCGGGGAGCTGTTTTTT. Translation: CASSQGWASGDTGELFF.

In this sample, this clonotype turned up a few times. The V gene is TRBV5-1, the J gene TRBJ1-2; D gene unclear. This CDR3 has 14 amino acids. V lost 2 bases to trimming and J lost 4 bases, with 12 bases between them. Per germline, CDR1 SGHRS and CDR2 YFSETQ. The CDR3 is CASSFGVAGYGYTF. In DNA form, the CDR3 reads TGCGCCAGCAGCTTCGGGGTCGCGGGCTATGGCTACACCTTC.

This sequence joins TRBV5-1 and TRBJ2-1; unclear D gene. The germline CDR1 and CDR2 sequences are SGHRS and YFSETQ. Deletions cut 2 bases from V and 0 bases from J, with 9 bases between. The CDR3 sequence is 15 residues long. The CDR3 sequence: CASSFLPSSYNEQFF. The CDR3, as DNA: TGCGCCAGCAGCTTTCTCCCCAGCTCCTACAATGAGCAGTTCTTC.

This chain links TRBV10-3 with TRBJ2-7; 8 bases map to TRBD2. V gave up 0 bases and J gave up 4 bases; unmatched junction bases: 5. Germline V gene lookup returns CDR1 ENHRY and CDR2 SYGVKD. The CDR3 is 15 residues long. This chain's CDR3 is CAISESGTRTYEQYF. The CDR3 DNA reads TGTGCCATCAGTGAGTCTGGGACTAGAACTTACGAGCAGTACTTC.

This clonotype was recorded at least ten times. This chain links TRBV4-1 with TRBJ2-5; 7 nucleotides line up with TRBD2. CDR1 is MGHRA and CDR2 is YSYEKL in the germline V gene. The V segment lost 1 base and the J segment 5 bases; nucleotides outside the gene matches: 10. The CDR3 spans 16 residues. CDR3 in amino acids: CASSQVGDYWGETQYF. The CDR3 DNA reads TGCGCCAGCAGCCAAGTCGGGGACTACTGGGGGGAGACCCAGTACTTC.

This clonotype has a handful of counts. The chain links TRBV12-3 or TRBV12-4 to TRBJ1-1; perhaps TRBD1 as D (6 bases). CDR3 length equals 12 residues. The germline V and J ends were trimmed by 9 bases and 7 bases, with 15 bases remaining between them. The CDR3 region is CASTRRTDEAFF. The CDR3 DNA reads as TGTGCCAGTACTCGAAGGACAGATGAAGCTTTCTTT.

This clonotype showed up just a few times. CDR3 nucleotide sequence: TGTGCCAGCATCCGACAGCAAGGAAACACCATATATTTT. Translating gives CASIRQQGNTIYF. The chain uses TRBV2 and TRBJ1-3, with a possible D match to TRBD1 (5 bases). This CDR3 contains 13 residues. Germline CDR1 SNHLY, CDR2 FYNNEI. Trimming stripped 7 bases from V and 4 bases from J, with 11 bases between.

CDR3: CSARGLSTDTQYF. The CDR3 bases are TGCAGCGCCCGGGGGCTCAGCACAGATACGCAGTATTTT. The chain couples TRBV29-1 to TRBJ2-3, with D perhaps TRBD1 or TRBD2 (6 bases each). CDR3 length: 13 amino acids. V was clipped by 7 bases and J by 0 bases, with 11 bases between them. Germline CDR1 reads SQVTM; CDR2 reads ANQGSEA.

This chain uses TRBV25-1 with TRBJ2-3; 11 bases fit TRBD1. The CDR3 is 16 residues long. Germline V gives CDR1 MGHDK, CDR2 SYGVNS. The V segment lost 3 bases and the J segment 5 bases; nucleotides outside the gene matches: 7. In nucleotides, the CDR3 is TGTGCCAGCAGTGATGCCGGGACAGGGGGAAAAGATACGCAGTATTTT. It is translated as CASSDAGTGGKDTQYF.

The chain uses TRBV12-3 or TRBV12-4 and TRBJ2-7, with 7 positions matching TRBD1. The junction had 18 bases not matched to a gene; V was cut back by 4 bases and J by 3 bases. This CDR3 is built from 18 residues. For the CDR3, the DNA is TGTGCCAGCAGTTACCAACCAACCCCAGCGACAGGGTACTACGAGCAGTACTTC. It is translated as CASSYQPTPATGYYEQYF.

The chain joins TRBV5-1 to TRBJ2-1; a possible D gene is TRBD1 (5 bases). CDR3 length: 15 amino acids. From germline, CDR1 is SGHRS and CDR2 YFSETQ. V dropped 0 bases and J dropped 6 bases, with 13 bases sitting between them. The CDR3 reads CASSLARQGSNEQFF. In DNA form, the CDR3 reads TGCGCCAGCAGCTTGGCCAGGCAGGGTTCCAATGAGCAGTTCTTC.

This sequence joins TRBV20-1 and TRBJ2-7; 8 bases agree with TRBD1. The CDR3 is 15 amino acids. V lost 5 bases, J lost 4 bases, and 13 bases stayed unmatched. CDR1 and CDR2 from the germline V gene are DFQATT and SNEGSKA (reference sequence). CDR3 amino acids: CSAESPRTGKYEQYF. CDR3 DNA sequence: TGCAGTGCTGAGAGCCCCCGGACAGGGAAGTACGAGCAGTACTTC.

This clonotype appeared a few times. The chain has TRBV5-4 and TRBJ2-6, with D uncertain. Germline-derived CDR1 and CDR2 are SGHNT and YYREEE (reference sequence). Trimming pared 0 bases from V and 1 base from J, leaving 8 bases between. The CDR3 runs to 16 residues. The CDR3 bases are TGTGCCAGCAGCTTGGGCAGGCCGTCTGGGGCCAACGTCCTGACTTTC. Protein sequence: CASSLGRPSGANVLTF.

The rearrangement links TRBV12-3 or TRBV12-4 to TRBJ2-3; 10 bases fit TRBD1. CDR3 length: 14 amino acids. J lost 6 bases, V lost 5 bases, and 5 bases had no gene match. The CDR3 region has the DNA TGTGCCAGCAGTCCGACAGGGGGCTGGGATACGCAGTATTTT. It specifies CASSPTGGWDTQYF.

The V gene is TRBV4-1, the J gene TRBJ1-2, with D unresolved. The germline V gene encodes CDR1 MGHRA and CDR2 YSYEKL. The CDR3 sequence is 13 residues long. Trimming took 4 bases from V and 4 from J, leaving 10 bases between them. CDR3 coding DNA: TGCGCCAGCAGCCCAAAGGTCAGCTATGGCTACACCTTC. It encodes CASSPKVSYGYTF.

This clonotype has just one count. This chain joins TRBV29-1 and TRBJ2-1; 9 bases agree with TRBD2. V dropped 6 bases and J dropped 2; count of bases not matched to a gene: 5. The CDR3 length is 14 residues. Germline CDR1 and CDR2: SQVTM and ANQGSEA. CDR3 sequence reads: CSVRSGGPYNEQFF. DNA for the CDR3: TGCAGCGTCCGAAGCGGGGGGCCCTACAATGAGCAGTTCTTC.

The chain combines TRBV29-1 with TRBJ2-5, with 8 positions matching TRBD1. The CDR3 runs 14 residues. V trimming: 6 bases; J trimming: 2 bases; junction bases outside the gene matches: 8. Germline CDR1 reads SQVTM; CDR2 reads ANQGSEA. The CDR3 loop reads CSVMDRVVQETQYF. The CDR3, as DNA: TGCAGCGTAATGGACAGGGTGGTACAAGAGACCCAGTACTTC.